Listed below are T cell receptor beta chains from one sample, sequenced in a study of cytomegalovirus exposure and HLA in healthy donors. Data came from immunoSEQ multiplex PCR; TCRdb stores just in-frame clones and leaves some out. The data contain about 160,000 clones, about 86% of them singletons. Sequenced sample: PBMCs. These receptor sequences come from a woman aged 18-29 years in good health and CMV-seronegative. CDR3s include the opening cysteine and the closing phenylalanine or tryptophan. Fields, in order: D gene, V gene, clone size, J gene, CDR3 DNA, CDR3 protein. A D gene is named only where the DNA matches it firmly. Where a row states a size, it is once, few, many or the class of an expanded clone; other rows omit it.

D: .; V: TRBV5-4; size: .; J: TRBJ2-3; DNA: TGTGCCAGCAGCTGGGGTGGGCCGGGAGGCACAGATACGCAGTATTTT; CDR3: CASSWGGPGGTDTQYF
D: TRBD2; V: TRBV9; size: .; J: TRBJ2-5; DNA: TGTGCCAGCAGCGTTTTGGGTAGCGGGGGTCGGGAGACCCAGTACTTC; CDR3: CASSVLGSGGRETQYF
D: .; V: TRBV5-4; size: few; J: TRBJ1-1; DNA: TGTGCCAGCAGCACGCACGGAACTAAAGCTTTCTTT; CDR3: CASSTHGTKAFF
D: .; V: TRBV5-1; size: .; J: TRBJ2-7; DNA: TGCGCCAGCAGCTTGGGTTGGACACTCAGCTCCTACGAGCAGTACTTC; CDR3: CASSLGWTLSSYEQYF
D: .; V: TRBV28; size: .; J: TRBJ1-5; DNA: TGTGCCAGCAGGTCTACAGGGAGTCAGCCCCAGCATTTT; CDR3: CASRSTGSQPQHF
D: TRBD1; V: TRBV27; size: .; J: TRBJ1-1; DNA: TGTGCCAGCAGTTTGTGGGACAGATCTGAAGCTTTCTTT; CDR3: CASSLWDRSEAFF
D: .; V: TRBV6-1; size: .; J: TRBJ2-5; DNA: TGTGCCAGCAGTGAATATCGCAGGGGAAAAGAGACCCAGTACTTC; CDR3: CASSEYRRGKETQYF
D: .; V: TRBV19; size: .; J: TRBJ1-2; DNA: TGTGCCAGTAGTATAGGGCCCTATGGCTACACCTTC; CDR3: CASSIGPYGYTF
D: TRBD2; V: TRBV6-6; size: .; J: TRBJ2-1; DNA: TGTGCCAGCAGTTTAGCGGGGGGCCCCAACAATGAGCAGTTCTTC; CDR3: CASSLAGGPNNEQFF
D: TRBD1; V: TRBV6-5; size: .; J: TRBJ2-1; DNA: TGTGCCAGCAGGGTCGGGACAGGATCCTACAATGAGCAGTTCTTC; CDR3: CASRVGTGSYNEQFF
D: .; V: TRBV19; size: few; J: TRBJ2-5; DNA: TGTGCCAGCCCCGGCCGGGACATGTACCAAGAGACCCAGTACTTC; CDR3: CASPGRDMYQETQYF
D: TRBD1; V: TRBV7-8; size: .; J: TRBJ1-5; DNA: TGTGCCAGCACTAATCCGTGGACAGGGGACAATCAGCCCCAGCATTTT; CDR3: CASTNPWTGDNQPQHF
D: TRBD1; V: TRBV15; size: .; J: TRBJ2-7; DNA: TGTGCCACCAGCAGTTTCCGGGACAGGGACTACGAGCAGTACTTC; CDR3: CATSSFRDRDYEQYF
D: .; V: TRBV2; size: few; J: TRBJ1-3; DNA: TGTGCCAGCAGGATGCCCGGGGATCGTAGAAACACCATATATTTT; CDR3: CASRMPGDRRNTIYF
D: .; V: TRBV2; size: .; J: TRBJ1-5; DNA: TGTGCCAGCAGGATCAGTACGCTTCAGCCCCAGCATTTT; CDR3: CASRISTLQPQHF
D: .; V: TRBV7-9; size: .; J: TRBJ1-2; DNA: TGTGCCAGCAGCTTGAAGAGTGGCTACACCTTC; CDR3: CASSLKSGYTF
D: .; V: TRBV15; size: .; J: TRBJ2-1; DNA: TGTGCCACCAGCAGAGTTCCTTGGACTGGTTGGTACAATGAGCAGTTCTTC; CDR3: CATSRVPWTGWYNEQFF
D: TRBD1; V: TRBV27; size: .; J: TRBJ2-7; DNA: TGTGCCAGCAGTCGTGGGGACAGGGGGAACGAGCAGTACTTC; CDR3: CASSRGDRGNEQYF
D: TRBD1; V: TRBV30; size: .; J: TRBJ2-4; DNA: TGTGCCTGGAGTGTGGGGACAGGGTACATTCAGTACTTC; CDR3: CAWSVGTGYIQYF
D: .; V: TRBV27; size: .; J: TRBJ1-2; DNA: TGTGCCAGCAGCAGGGAGGGCCGGTTCTACACCTTC; CDR3: CASSREGRFYTF
D: .; V: TRBV18; size: .; J: TRBJ2-1; DNA: TGTGCCAGCTCTTCCGTCCTGGGGGGACACAATGAGCAGTTCTTC; CDR3: CASSSVLGGHNEQFF
D: TRBD1; V: TRBV28; size: .; J: TRBJ1-5; DNA: TGTGCCAGCAGGGGGACAGGGAATAGCAATCAGCCCCAGCATTTT; CDR3: CASRGTGNSNQPQHF
D: .; V: TRBV9; size: once; J: TRBJ1-3; DNA: TGTGCCAGCAGCCCCCCCGGTGCTGGAAACACCATATATTTT; CDR3: CASSPPGAGNTIYF
D: .; V: TRBV6-5; size: .; J: TRBJ1-6; DNA: TGTGCCAGCAGTTACTCGGGGGCGAAGGATTCACCCCTCCACTTT; CDR3: CASSYSGAKDSPLHF
D: .; V: TRBV2; size: .; J: TRBJ2-7; DNA: TGTGCCAGCACCGAGACTAGAGCCTACGAGCAGTACTTC; CDR3: CASTETRAYEQYF
D: .; V: TRBV28; size: .; J: TRBJ1-4; DNA: TGTGCCAGCAGGACGGTCAGGGGTGGGGTTGAAAAACTGTTTTTT; CDR3: CASRTVRGGVEKLFF
D: TRBD2; V: TRBV10-3; size: .; J: TRBJ2-2; DNA: TGTGCCATCAGTGCGACTAGCGCGAACACCGGGGAGCTGTTTTTT; CDR3: CAISATSANTGELFF
D: .; V: TRBV4-2; size: .; J: TRBJ1-2; DNA: TGTGCCAGCAGCCAAGATCAAAGGACACCTAACTATGGCTACACCTTC; CDR3: CASSQDQRTPNYGYTF